The T cell receptor beta chain described here comes from a study of neoadjuvant nivolumab and ipilimumab in lung cancer. Whole-study findings and limits: Pathologic regression was not significantly tied to TCR clonality. TCR richness and clonality were higher in tumors than adjacent uninvolved lung. From pretherapy to surgery, tumor richness and clonality rose with dual therapy.

The V end lost 5 bases, the J end lost 1 base, and 11 bases lay between the germline ends. The CDR3 has 13 residues. Looked up from germline, CDR1 is SQVTM and CDR2 is ANQGSEA. Clones were sequenced by immunoSEQ multiplex PCR, and TCRdb holds only the in-frame ones, with some missing. This sample has 19,000 or so clones, with under 85% found just once. As concerns this clone: Its antigen remains unidentified.

The rearrangement uses TRBV29-1 and TRBJ1-1; no clear D. The clonotype originates from an adult with non-small cell lung cancer. This material consisted of tumor tissue, taken after neoadjuvant nivolumab, alone or with ipilimumab, at or shortly before surgery. CDR3 in DNA: TGCAGCGTTCCACACCCGTGGAACACTGAAGCTTTCTTT. This sequence encodes CSVPHPWNTEAFF.